This is a list of T cell receptor beta chains from one sample in a study of early T cells in non-severe SARS-CoV-2 infection. TCRdb redid the calling of the 5' RACE reads with MiXCR, one entry per CDR3 protein. The table records tens of thousands of distinct CDR3 sequences, approximately 5.6% of them present only once. Specimen: whole blood. All receptors come from an adult who was a healthcare worker with PCR-confirmed SARS-CoV-2 infection or an uninfected control (not recorded which). Each CDR3 is given with its conserved first and last residue. The order of the fields is CDR3 protein, CDR3 DNA, D gene, V gene, J gene, CDR3 length, clone size. D genes are given only for firm matches. Clone size appears in some rows only: once, few, many, or a class for an expanded clone.

CDR3 protein: CASNVAGGPPNEQFF; CDR3 DNA: TGTGCCAGCAACGTAGCGGGGGGGCCCCCGAATGAGCAGTTCTTC; D gene: TRBD2; V gene: TRBV7-2; J gene: TRBJ2-1; CDR3 length: 15; clone size: many
CDR3 protein: CATGGEVPGANVLTF; CDR3 DNA: TGTGCAACGGGAGGGGAGGTCCCTGGGGCCAACGTCCTGACTTTC; D gene: TRBD2; V gene: TRBV19; J gene: TRBJ2-6; CDR3 length: 15; clone size: medium-sized
CDR3 protein: CATSGRDRAYEQYF; CDR3 DNA: TGTGCCACCAGTGGCCGGGACAGGGCCTACGAGCAGTACTTC; D gene: TRBD1; V gene: TRBV24-1; J gene: TRBJ2-7; CDR3 length: 14; clone size: NA
CDR3 protein: CASGVGTGARVIDNEQFF; CDR3 DNA: TGTGCCAGCGGTGTAGGGACAGGGGCGCGGGTAATTGACAATGAGCAGTTCTTC; D gene: TRBD1; V gene: TRBV12-3/TRBV12-4; J gene: TRBJ2-1; CDR3 length: 18; clone size: many
CDR3 protein: CASPGRRDEQFF; CDR3 DNA: TGTGCGTCCCCTGGGCGTCGGGATGAGCAGTTCTTC; D gene: NA; V gene: TRBV2; J gene: TRBJ2-1; CDR3 length: 12; clone size: many
CDR3 protein: CASRIAGSSGEQFF; CDR3 DNA: TGTGCCAGCCGAATAGCGGGATCCTCTGGGGAGCAGTTCTTC; D gene: TRBD2; V gene: TRBV12-3/TRBV12-4; J gene: TRBJ2-1; CDR3 length: 14; clone size: many
CDR3 protein: CSARDLAGNSPLHF; CDR3 DNA: TGCAGTGCTAGAGATTTAGCAGGGAATTCACCCCTCCACTTT; D gene: NA; V gene: TRBV20-1; J gene: TRBJ1-6; CDR3 length: 14; clone size: many
CDR3 protein: CASSLDSGVYNEQFF; CDR3 DNA: TGCGCCAGCAGCTTGGATAGCGGGGTCTACAATGAGCAGTTCTTC; D gene: TRBD2; V gene: TRBV5-1; J gene: TRBJ2-1; CDR3 length: 15; clone size: many
CDR3 protein: CASSPTPGGSGNTIYF; CDR3 DNA: TGTGCCAGCTCACCAACACCCGGTGGTTCTGGAAACACCATATATTTT; D gene: NA; V gene: TRBV18; J gene: TRBJ1-3; CDR3 length: 16; clone size: NA
CDR3 protein: CASSRTRSDTQYF; CDR3 DNA: TGTGCCAGCAGCCGTACTAGATCAGATACGCAGTATTTT; D gene: NA; V gene: TRBV3-1; J gene: TRBJ2-3; CDR3 length: 13; clone size: few
CDR3 protein: CASSRKSQGLNQPQHF; CDR3 DNA: TGTGCCAGCAGCCGTAAATCCCAGGGTCTGAATCAGCCCCAGCATTTT; D gene: NA; V gene: TRBV6-2/TRBV6-3; J gene: TRBJ1-5; CDR3 length: 16; clone size: many
CDR3 protein: CASSQMGANHEQFF; CDR3 DNA: TGCGCCAGCAGCCAGATGGGGGCGAATCATGAGCAGTTCTTC; D gene: NA; V gene: TRBV4-3; J gene: TRBJ2-1; CDR3 length: 14; clone size: many
CDR3 protein: CASSAGLPYGYTF; CDR3 DNA: TGTGCCAGTAGCGCAGGGTTACCTTATGGCTACACCTTC; D gene: NA; V gene: TRBV19; J gene: TRBJ1-2; CDR3 length: 13; clone size: many
CDR3 protein: CASSITPQGTMNTEAFF; CDR3 DNA: TGTGCCAGTAGTATAACCCCCCAAGGGACCATGAACACTGAAGCTTTCTTT; D gene: NA; V gene: TRBV19; J gene: TRBJ1-1; CDR3 length: 17; clone size: many
CDR3 protein: CASSVGSSGRAQETQYF; CDR3 DNA: TGTGCCAGCAGCGTAGGCTCTAGCGGGAGGGCCCAAGAGACCCAGTACTTC; D gene: TRBD2; V gene: TRBV9; J gene: TRBJ2-5; CDR3 length: 17; clone size: NA
CDR3 protein: CASSLAQYNYGYTF; CDR3 DNA: TGTGCCAGCAGTTTAGCGCAGTATAACTATGGCTACACCTTC; D gene: NA; V gene: TRBV12-3/TRBV12-4; J gene: TRBJ1-2; CDR3 length: 14; clone size: many
CDR3 protein: CASSYGTATYEQYF; CDR3 DNA: TGTGCCAGCAGTTACGGGACAGCGACCTACGAGCAGTACTTC; D gene: TRBD1; V gene: TRBV6-5; J gene: TRBJ2-7; CDR3 length: 14; clone size: NA
CDR3 protein: CASRSFLRDRDYSNQPQHF; CDR3 DNA: TGTGCCAGCCGCAGTTTTCTACGGGACAGGGATTATAGCAATCAGCCCCAGCATTTT; D gene: TRBD1; V gene: TRBV6-2/TRBV6-3; J gene: TRBJ1-5; CDR3 length: 19; clone size: NA
CDR3 protein: CASSSSSGGWGYEQYF; CDR3 DNA: TGCGCCAGCAGCTCGTCCTCAGGGGGCTGGGGCTACGAGCAGTACTTC; D gene: TRBD1; V gene: TRBV5-1; J gene: TRBJ2-7; CDR3 length: 16; clone size: few
CDR3 protein: CASSLASTGEKLFF; CDR3 DNA: TGTGCCAGCAGCTTAGCCTCAACGGGTGAAAAACTGTTTTTT; D gene: NA; V gene: TRBV7-8; J gene: TRBJ1-4; CDR3 length: 14; clone size: many
CDR3 protein: CASGVGGANVLTF; CDR3 DNA: TGTGCCAGCGGGGTAGGAGGGGCCAACGTCCTGACTTTC; D gene: NA; V gene: TRBV7-3; J gene: TRBJ2-6; CDR3 length: 13; clone size: many
CDR3 protein: CASSLESGKNTEAFF; CDR3 DNA: TGCGCCAGCAGCTTGGAATCAGGGAAGAACACTGAAGCTTTCTTT; D gene: NA; V gene: TRBV5-1; J gene: TRBJ1-1; CDR3 length: 15; clone size: many
CDR3 protein: CASHYEKLFF; CDR3 DNA: TGTGCCAGCCATTATGAAAAACTGTTTTTT; D gene: NA; V gene: TRBV2; J gene: TRBJ1-4; CDR3 length: 10; clone size: NA
CDR3 protein: CASSVGHSNQPQHF; CDR3 DNA: TGTGCCAGCAGTGTTGGGCATAGCAATCAGCCCCAGCATTTT; D gene: NA; V gene: TRBV2; J gene: TRBJ1-5; CDR3 length: 14; clone size: few
CDR3 protein: CATSDTRQGPTGELFF; CDR3 DNA: TGTGCCACCAGTGACACCAGACAGGGGCCCACCGGGGAGCTGTTTTTT; D gene: TRBD1; V gene: TRBV24-1; J gene: TRBJ2-2; CDR3 length: 16; clone size: many
CDR3 protein: CSARDGRGRTHEQYF; CDR3 DNA: TGCAGTGCTAGAGATGGTAGGGGGAGGACCCACGAGCAGTACTTC; D gene: NA; V gene: TRBV20-1; J gene: TRBJ2-7; CDR3 length: 15; clone size: many
CDR3 protein: CASSFSRGRTEAFF; CDR3 DNA: TGTGCCAGCAGTTTCTCGAGGGGACGGACTGAAGCTTTCTTT; D gene: NA; V gene: TRBV27; J gene: TRBJ1-1; CDR3 length: 14; clone size: many
CDR3 protein: CASSLLGAGKGWEAFF; CDR3 DNA: TGTGCCAGCAGCCTCCTGGGGGCAGGAAAAGGATGGGAAGCTTTCTTT; D gene: NA; V gene: TRBV7-9; J gene: TRBJ1-1; CDR3 length: 16; clone size: many
CDR3 protein: CASSQATGTSGRKDTQYF; CDR3 DNA: TGTGCCAGCAGCCAAGCGACTGGGACTAGCGGGAGAAAAGATACGCAGTATTTT; D gene: TRBD2; V gene: TRBV4-2; J gene: TRBJ2-3; CDR3 length: 18; clone size: many
CDR3 protein: CSVEGSGGEQYF; CDR3 DNA: TGCAGCGTTGAAGGGTCCGGGGGGGAGCAGTACTTC; D gene: TRBD2; V gene: TRBV29-1; J gene: TRBJ2-7; CDR3 length: 12; clone size: medium-sized
CDR3 protein: CSARDAGDQETQYF; CDR3 DNA: TGCAGTGCTAGAGATGCTGGGGACCAAGAGACCCAGTACTTC; D gene: NA; V gene: TRBV20-1; J gene: TRBJ2-5; CDR3 length: 14; clone size: many
CDR3 protein: CASSLNPLGEQFF; CDR3 DNA: TGTGCCAGCAGCTTAAACCCCTTGGGAGAGCAGTTCTTC; D gene: NA; V gene: TRBV11-3; J gene: TRBJ2-1; CDR3 length: 13; clone size: NA
CDR3 protein: CASSLSHPNEQFF; CDR3 DNA: TGTGCCAGCAGCTTGTCCCATCCCAATGAGCAGTTCTTC; D gene: NA; V gene: TRBV5-6; J gene: TRBJ2-1; CDR3 length: 13; clone size: many
CDR3 protein: CASSESGGHYNEQFF; CDR3 DNA: TGCGCCAGCAGTGAGTCTGGTGGCCACTACAATGAGCAGTTCTTC; D gene: NA; V gene: TRBV10-1; J gene: TRBJ2-1; CDR3 length: 15; clone size: many
CDR3 protein: CASSLGTSATYEQYF; CDR3 DNA: TGTGCCAGCAGCTTAGGGACTAGCGCAACCTACGAGCAGTACTTC; D gene: TRBD2; V gene: TRBV7-2; J gene: TRBJ2-7; CDR3 length: 15; clone size: many
CDR3 protein: CASRDPVQGTKNIQYF; CDR3 DNA: TGTGCCAGCAGGGACCCCGTTCAGGGTACCAAAAACATTCAGTACTTC; D gene: NA; V gene: TRBV6-2/TRBV6-3; J gene: TRBJ2-4; CDR3 length: 16; clone size: few
CDR3 protein: CASSVAKNTGELFF; CDR3 DNA: TGTGCCAGTAGTGTTGCAAAGAACACCGGGGAGCTGTTTTTT; D gene: NA; V gene: TRBV19; J gene: TRBJ2-2; CDR3 length: 14; clone size: many
CDR3 protein: CASSYVLGQGRTGELFF; CDR3 DNA: TGTGCCAGCAGTTACGTGTTGGGACAGGGAAGAACCGGGGAGCTGTTTTTT; D gene: TRBD1; V gene: TRBV6-5; J gene: TRBJ2-2; CDR3 length: 17; clone size: many
CDR3 protein: CASSRPLAGVYEQFF; CDR3 DNA: TGTGCCAGCAGCCGACCCCTAGCGGGAGTGTATGAGCAGTTCTTC; D gene: TRBD2; V gene: TRBV11-1; J gene: TRBJ2-1; CDR3 length: 15; clone size: few
CDR3 protein: CSARDLRGPATNEKLFF; CDR3 DNA: TGCAGTGCTAGAGATCTGCGGGGCCCTGCAACTAATGAAAAACTGTTTTTT; D gene: NA; V gene: TRBV20-1; J gene: TRBJ1-4; CDR3 length: 17; clone size: many
CDR3 protein: CASSFFDFRTGSHEQYF; CDR3 DNA: TGTGCCAGCAGTTTTTTCGATTTCCGGACAGGGTCCCACGAGCAGTACTTC; D gene: TRBD1; V gene: TRBV12-3/TRBV12-4; J gene: TRBJ2-7; CDR3 length: 17; clone size: many
CDR3 protein: CASSLVGTSGRKEQYF; CDR3 DNA: TGTGCCAGCAGCTTGGTCGGGACTAGCGGAAGGAAAGAGCAGTACTTC; D gene: TRBD2; V gene: TRBV7-2; J gene: TRBJ2-7; CDR3 length: 16; clone size: many
CDR3 protein: CASSMGANYGYTF; CDR3 DNA: TGTGCCAGTAGTATGGGTGCTAACTATGGCTACACCTTC; D gene: NA; V gene: TRBV19; J gene: TRBJ1-2; CDR3 length: 13; clone size: few
CDR3 protein: CASSPGGEADTQYF; CDR3 DNA: TGTGCCAGCAGCCCGGGCGGGGAGGCAGATACGCAGTATTTT; D gene: NA; V gene: TRBV4-2; J gene: TRBJ2-3; CDR3 length: 14; clone size: NA
CDR3 protein: CASSAGAGTDTQYF; CDR3 DNA: TGTGCCAGCAGTGCGGGGGCAGGCACAGATACGCAGTATTTT; D gene: NA; V gene: TRBV6-5; J gene: TRBJ2-3; CDR3 length: 14; clone size: NA
CDR3 protein: CASSKRSFYNEQFF; CDR3 DNA: TGTGCCAGCAGCAAGAGGAGCTTCTACAATGAGCAGTTCTTC; D gene: NA; V gene: TRBV2; J gene: TRBJ2-1; CDR3 length: 14; clone size: NA
CDR3 protein: CASRAGRGNSPLHF; CDR3 DNA: TGTGCCAGCAGGGCCGGGAGGGGTAATTCACCCCTCCACTTT; D gene: NA; V gene: TRBV7-2; J gene: TRBJ1-6; CDR3 length: 14; clone size: many
CDR3 protein: CASSLFGTNTEAFF; CDR3 DNA: TGTGCCAGCAGTTTGTTCGGGACGAACACTGAAGCTTTCTTT; D gene: NA; V gene: TRBV12-3/TRBV12-4; J gene: TRBJ1-1; CDR3 length: 14; clone size: NA